The 17 T cell receptor beta chains reported below all come from one sample, sequenced in a study of T cell repertoires in aging, cancer and after chemotherapy. TRB rearrangements spanning V, D and J were amplified using mixed TRB-A/B primers. TCRdb analysed the multiplex PCR reads with MiXCR anew, one entry per CDR3 protein. This sample has about 2,900 distinct CDR3 sequences, with 20% to 25% found just once. TCR beta rearrangements were amplified from peripheral blood genomic DNA. Sequencing was done on a sample of blood. These receptors came from a human donor with a blood cancer.

V usage is TRBV30 and J usage is TRBJ2-7, with 8 bases aligning to TRBD2. After removal of 1 base from V and 0 bases from J, the junction contained 5 bases not matched to a gene. The CDR3 extends over 15 amino acids. Looked up from germline, CDR1 is GTSNPN and CDR2 is SVGIG (reference sequence). The CDR3, as DNA: TGTGCCTGGAGTGAACAAGCGGGGGTCTCCTACGAGCAGTACTTC. Its translation is CAWSEQAGVSYEQYF.

This clonotype was detected only a few times. The chain is built from TRBV20-1 and TRBJ2-1; 9 bases match TRBD2. The CDR3 has 14 residues. Germline CDR1 is DFQATT and CDR2 is SNEGSKA (reference sequence). V shed 3 bases, J shed 7 bases, and the junction held 7 bases outside the gene matches. Here the CDR3 DNA reads TGCAGTGCTAGTAGGCCTAGCGGGAAGAATGAGCAGTTCTTC. Translating it yields CSASRPSGKNEQFF.

This clonotype counts as medium-sized. The chain is built from TRBV5-5 and TRBJ1-6, with 7 positions matching TRBD1. The CDR3 spans 17 residues. Germline trimming cut 3 bases from V and 3 bases from J; bases unmatched to any gene: 9. Germline V gene sequence: CDR1 SGHKS, CDR2 YYEKEE (reference sequence). The CDR3 reads CASSYRWTGLYNSPLHF. The CDR3 DNA reads as TGTGCCAGCAGCTACCGCTGGACAGGCCTCTATAATTCACCCCTCCACTTT.

Judged by abundance, this clonotype is medium-sized. The chain recombines TRBV7-2 with TRBJ2-3; 8 bases align to TRBD2. The CDR3 runs to 16 residues. The germline CDR1 and CDR2 sequences are SGHTA and FQGNSA. J was trimmed by 0 bases and V by 6 bases; bases with no gene match: 8. CDR3 loop: CASRVAGGASTDTQYF. As DNA, the CDR3 is TGTGCCAGCAGGGTCGCGGGGGGTGCTAGCACAGATACGCAGTATTTT.

By frequency in the sample, this clonotype is medium-sized. The rearrangement uses TRBV7-6 and TRBJ1-6, with D uncertain. CDR3 size: 16 residues. V lost 5 bases to trimming and J lost 0 bases, with 11 bases between them. Germline CDR1 reads SGHVS; CDR2 reads FNYEAQ. CDR3 nucleotide sequence: TGTGCCAGCAGCCTAACCCAGAGCTCCTATAATTCACCCCTCCACTTT. Its translation is CASSLTQSSYNSPLHF.

This clonotype qualifies as medium-sized. The chain combines TRBV7-6 with TRBJ1-1; possible D gene TRBD1, 5 bases. Germline-derived CDR1 and CDR2 are SGHVS and FNYEAQ. V lost 2 bases and J lost 1, with 5 bases in between. This CDR3 comprises 13 residues. CDR3 protein: CASSLRGNTEAFF. DNA of the CDR3: TGTGCCAGCAGCTTAAGGGGGAACACTGAAGCTTTCTTT.

This clonotype is medium-sized within its sample. The J gene is TRBJ2-2, the V gene TRBV27; TRBD2 aligns across 7 bases. The junction had 5 bases not matched to a gene; V was cut back by 5 bases and J by 5 bases. Germline CDR1 is MNHEY and CDR2 is SMNVEV (reference sequence). CDR3 length: 14 amino acids. CDR3: CASSRLAWTGELFF. Here the CDR3 DNA reads TGTGCCAGCAGTCGACTAGCCTGGACCGGGGAGCTGTTTTTT.

This clonotype counts as medium-sized (0.01 to 0.1%). V gene TRBV12-3 or TRBV12-4 combines with J gene TRBJ2-2, with D uncertain. V dropped 6 bases and J dropped 3 bases, with 8 bases sitting between them. CDR3 length: 13 residues. CDR3 DNA: TGTGCCAGCAGAAAGCAAGACACCGGGGAGCTGTTTTTT. As protein: CASRKQDTGELFF.

This rearrangement joins TRBV27 to TRBJ1-5; 7 bases fit TRBD1. The CDR3 consists of 14 residues. Germline loops: CDR1 MNHEY, CDR2 SMNVEV (reference sequence). J lost 4 bases, V lost 4 bases, and 4 bases had no gene match. CDR3 sequence (DNA): TGTGCCAGCAGTTCACAGGGGCCAAATCAGCCCCAGCATTTT. It is translated as CASSSQGPNQPQHF.

By share, this clonotype ranks as medium-sized. The rearrangement links TRBV19 to TRBJ2-1; 8 bases agree with TRBD2. This CDR3 is 16 amino acids long. The trim removed 1 base at V and 3 bases at J, leaving 5 bases unmatched. The germline V gene encodes CDR1 LNHDA and CDR2 SQIVND (reference sequence). The DNA of the CDR3 is TGTGCCAGTAGTATAGGAACGGGGGGGCTCTACAATGAGCAGTTCTTC. Translation gives CASSIGTGGLYNEQFF.

By share, this clonotype counts as medium-sized. This chain links TRBV11-2 with TRBJ2-2, with D uncertain. The CDR3 contains 13 residues. The germline V and J ends were trimmed by 5 bases and 4 bases, with 8 bases remaining between them. Looked up from germline, CDR1 is SGHAT and CDR2 is FQNNGV. CDR3 coding DNA: TGTGCCAGCAGCGCCTATTCCACCGGGGAGCTGTTTTTT. It yields the protein CASSAYSTGELFF.

As to this clonotype: It may be a read error: a sequence one base away is much more abundant. This chain connects TRBV6-4 to TRBJ2-1; D is possibly TRBD1 (6 bases). Germline CDR1 and CDR2: MRHNA and SNTAGT. This CDR3 has 14 amino acids. CDR3 DNA: TGTGCCAGCAGTGAGGACAGCTCCTACAAAGAGCAGTTCTTC. This gives the protein CASSEDSSYKEQFF.

This clonotype counts as medium-sized. The chain carries TRBV27 and TRBJ2-5; 7 bases fit TRBD1. From germline, CDR1 is MNHEY and CDR2 SMNVEV (reference sequence). The CDR3 loop spans 11 amino acids. J lost 7 bases, V lost 5 bases, and 1 base had no gene match. The CDR3 loop reads CASSPGGTQYF. The CDR3 nucleotides read TGTGCCAGCAGTCCAGGGGGGACCCAGTACTTC.

This clonotype is classed as medium-sized (0.01 to 0.1%). The chain combines TRBV7-9 with TRBJ2-2; 11 positions agree with TRBD2. Germline CDR1 is SEHNR and CDR2 is FQNEAQ (reference sequence). Unmatched junction bases numbered 0, after V lost 1 base and J lost 2 bases. CDR3 length: 16 amino acids. The CDR3 region is CASSLGLAGNTGELFF. Here the CDR3 DNA reads TGTGCCAGCAGCTTAGGACTAGCGGGAAACACCGGGGAGCTGTTTTTT.

With respect to this clonotype: The junction departs from the called germline gene at one end, perhaps through a read error. The chain employs TRBV15 and TRBJ1-2, with a possible D match to TRBD1 (6 bases). This CDR3 region has 13 residues. Germline CDR1 and CDR2: LNHNV and YYDKDF (reference sequence). CDR3 bases: TGTGCCACCAGCAAAACAGGGAACTATGGCTACAACTTC. Protein: CATSKTGNYGYNF.

This chain uses TRBV24-1 with TRBJ2-1, with 9 bases identical to TRBD1. Germline lookup yields CDR1 KGHDR and CDR2 SFDVKD. V trimming: 4 bases; J trimming: 0 bases; junction bases outside the gene matches: 3. This CDR3 comprises 16 residues. CDR3 bases: TGTGCCACCAGTGAGGGGGGACAGGGCTCCTACAATGAGCAGTTCTTC. As protein: CATSEGGQGSYNEQFF.

The rearrangement links TRBV30 to TRBJ2-7; tentatively, D is TRBD1 or TRBD2 (5 bases each). CDR3 length: 16 amino acids. With 4 bases removed from V and 3 bases from J, the gap between germline ends came to 22 bases. Germline assignment: CDR1 GTSNPN and CDR2 SVGIG (reference sequence). The DNA for the CDR3 is TGTGCCTGGAATGTACCTAGAGGGGAACGGGTCTACGAGCAGTACTTC. The encoded protein is CAWNVPRGERVYEQYF.